The T cell receptor (beta chain) under discussion was sequenced for a study of blood T cell repertoires in COVID-19. Study in general: From the United States, Italy and Spain came samples of acute and convalescent COVID-19. From T cells, B-cell-depleted T cells, or PBMCs came the material, which was cDNA or gDNA.

This CDR3 has 17 residues. Germline CDR1 reads MGHRA; CDR2 reads YSYEKL. V was pared by 2 bases and J by 5 bases, with 5 bases of the junction left unmatched. This clone was picked up one time. Sequencing used immunoSEQ multiplex PCR; TCRdb keeps in-frame clones, though not all of them. The table records roughly 46,000 clones, 70% to 90% of them present only once. The chain recombines TRBV4-1 with TRBJ1-6; the match to TRBD1 covers 11 bases. The source of this sequence is a human donor in a cohort sampled during active COVID-19. The donor label of this sample is uncertain. Sequences were obtained from peripheral blood. The CDR3 nucleotides read TGCGCCAGCAGCCAACGGACAGGGGGCAGGAATAATTCACCCCTCCACTTT. Translating gives CASSQRTGGRNNSPLHF.